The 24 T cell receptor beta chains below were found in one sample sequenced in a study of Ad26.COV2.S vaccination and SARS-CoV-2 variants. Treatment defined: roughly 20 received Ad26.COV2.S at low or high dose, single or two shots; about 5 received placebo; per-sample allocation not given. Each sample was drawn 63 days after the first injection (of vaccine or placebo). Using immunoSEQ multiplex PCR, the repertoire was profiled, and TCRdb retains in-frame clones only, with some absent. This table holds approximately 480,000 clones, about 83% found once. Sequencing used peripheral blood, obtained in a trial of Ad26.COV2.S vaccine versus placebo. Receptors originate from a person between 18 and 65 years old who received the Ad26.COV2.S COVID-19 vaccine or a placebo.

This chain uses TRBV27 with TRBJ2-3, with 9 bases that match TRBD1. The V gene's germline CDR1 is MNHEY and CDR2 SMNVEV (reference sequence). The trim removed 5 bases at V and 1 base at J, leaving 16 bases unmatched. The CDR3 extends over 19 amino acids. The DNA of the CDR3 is TGTGCCAGCAGTCTAAGAGGGACAGGGTTGGGACTGGGCACAGATACGCAGTATTTT. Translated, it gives CASSLRGTGLGLGTDTQYF.

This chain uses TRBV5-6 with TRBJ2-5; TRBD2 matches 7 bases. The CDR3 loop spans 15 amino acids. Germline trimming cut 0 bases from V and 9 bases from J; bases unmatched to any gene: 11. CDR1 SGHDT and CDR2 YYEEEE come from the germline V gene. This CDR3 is CASSLGRGTAGAQYF. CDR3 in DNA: TGTGCCAGCAGCTTGGGGCGAGGGACCGCGGGAGCCCAGTACTTC.

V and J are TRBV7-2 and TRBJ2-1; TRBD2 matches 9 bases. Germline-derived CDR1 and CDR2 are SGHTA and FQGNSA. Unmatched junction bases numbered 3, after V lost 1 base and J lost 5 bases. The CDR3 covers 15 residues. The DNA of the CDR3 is TGTGCCAGCAGCTTAGATTCTAGCGGGAACAATGAGCAGTTCTTC. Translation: CASSLDSSGNNEQFF.

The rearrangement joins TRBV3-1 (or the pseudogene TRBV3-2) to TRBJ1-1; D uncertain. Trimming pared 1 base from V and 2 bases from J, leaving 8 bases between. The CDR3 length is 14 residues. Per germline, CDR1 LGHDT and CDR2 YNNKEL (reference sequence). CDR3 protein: CASSQVLGNTEAFF. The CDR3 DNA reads TGTGCCAGCAGCCAAGTCCTGGGTAACACTGAAGCTTTCTTT.

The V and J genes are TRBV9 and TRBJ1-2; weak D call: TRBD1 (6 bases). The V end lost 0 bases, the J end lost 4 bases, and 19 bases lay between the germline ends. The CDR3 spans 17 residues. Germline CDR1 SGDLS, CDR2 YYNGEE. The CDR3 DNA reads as TGTGCCAGCAGCGTAGACTCGAGGGGGGCAGGGCTCTATGGCTACACCTTC. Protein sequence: CASSVDSRGAGLYGYTF.

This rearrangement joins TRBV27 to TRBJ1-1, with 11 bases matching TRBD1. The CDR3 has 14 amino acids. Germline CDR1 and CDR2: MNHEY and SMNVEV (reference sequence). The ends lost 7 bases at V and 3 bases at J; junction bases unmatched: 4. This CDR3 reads CASKRTGGYTEAFF. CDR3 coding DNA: TGTGCCAGCAAACGGACAGGGGGCTACACTGAAGCTTTCTTT.

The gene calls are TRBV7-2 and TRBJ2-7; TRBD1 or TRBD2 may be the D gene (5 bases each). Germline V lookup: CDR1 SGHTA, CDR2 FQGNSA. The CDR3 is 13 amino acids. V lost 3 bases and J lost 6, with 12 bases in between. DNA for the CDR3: TGTGCCAGCAGCTTCCCAGGGACCGGCGAGCAGTACTTC. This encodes CASSFPGTGEQYF.

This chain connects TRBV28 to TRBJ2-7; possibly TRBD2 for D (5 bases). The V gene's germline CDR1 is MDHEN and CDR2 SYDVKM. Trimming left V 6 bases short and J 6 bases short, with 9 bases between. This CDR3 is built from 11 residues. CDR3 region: CASSGRAEQYF. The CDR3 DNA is TGTGCCAGCAGCGGGCGGGCCGAGCAGTACTTC.

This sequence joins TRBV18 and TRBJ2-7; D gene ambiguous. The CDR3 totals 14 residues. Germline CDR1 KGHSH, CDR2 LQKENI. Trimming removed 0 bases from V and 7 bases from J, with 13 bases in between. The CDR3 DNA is TGTGCCAGCTCACCACCGGTCAAGGGAAGAGAGCAGTACTTC. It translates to CASSPPVKGREQYF.

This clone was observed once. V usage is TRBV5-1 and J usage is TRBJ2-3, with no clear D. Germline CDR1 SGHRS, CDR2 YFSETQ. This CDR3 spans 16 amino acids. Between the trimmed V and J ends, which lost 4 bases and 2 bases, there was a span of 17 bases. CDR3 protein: CASSPRPATATDTQYF. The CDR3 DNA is TGCGCCAGCAGCCCCAGACCGGCTACCGCCACAGATACGCAGTATTTT.

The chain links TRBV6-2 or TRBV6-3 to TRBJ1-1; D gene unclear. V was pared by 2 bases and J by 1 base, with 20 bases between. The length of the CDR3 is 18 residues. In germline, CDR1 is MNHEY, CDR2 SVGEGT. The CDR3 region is CASSYTPGRPLGNTEAFF. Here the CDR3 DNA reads TGTGCCAGCAGTTACACCCCGGGCAGGCCGTTGGGGAACACTGAAGCTTTCTTT.

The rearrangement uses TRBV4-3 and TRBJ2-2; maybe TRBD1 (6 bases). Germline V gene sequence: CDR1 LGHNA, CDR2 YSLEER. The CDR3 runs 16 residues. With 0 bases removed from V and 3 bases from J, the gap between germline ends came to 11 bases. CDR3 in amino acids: CASSQDSPGDTGELFF. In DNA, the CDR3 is TGCGCCAGCAGCCAAGATTCGCCAGGGGACACCGGGGAGCTGTTTTTT.

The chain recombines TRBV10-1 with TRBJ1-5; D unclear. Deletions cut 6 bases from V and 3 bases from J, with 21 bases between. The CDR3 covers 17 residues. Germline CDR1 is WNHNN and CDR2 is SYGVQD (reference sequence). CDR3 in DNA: TGCGCCAGCAGCCCTCGGTGGAGAAGCGACAACAATCAGCCCCAGCATTTT. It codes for CASSPRWRSDNNQPQHF.

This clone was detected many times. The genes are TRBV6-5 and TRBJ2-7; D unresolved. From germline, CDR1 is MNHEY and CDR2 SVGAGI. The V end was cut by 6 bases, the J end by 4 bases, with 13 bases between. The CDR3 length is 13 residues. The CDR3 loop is CASRQLGPYEQYF. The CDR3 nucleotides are TGTGCCAGCAGGCAGTTAGGGCCTTACGAGCAGTACTTC.

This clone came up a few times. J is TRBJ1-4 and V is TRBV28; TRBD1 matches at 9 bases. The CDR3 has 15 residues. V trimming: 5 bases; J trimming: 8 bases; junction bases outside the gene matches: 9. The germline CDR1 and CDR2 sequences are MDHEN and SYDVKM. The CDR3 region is CASSAPGTGREKLFF. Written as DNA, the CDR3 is TGTGCCAGCAGTGCCCCCGGGACAGGGCGAGAAAAACTGTTTTTT.

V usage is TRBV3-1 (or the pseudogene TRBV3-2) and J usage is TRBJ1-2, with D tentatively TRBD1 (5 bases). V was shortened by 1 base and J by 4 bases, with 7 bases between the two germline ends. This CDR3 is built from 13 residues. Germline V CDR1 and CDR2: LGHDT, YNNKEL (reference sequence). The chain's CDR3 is CASSQGGGYGYTF. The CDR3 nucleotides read TGTGCCAGCAGCCAAGGGGGGGGCTATGGCTACACCTTC.

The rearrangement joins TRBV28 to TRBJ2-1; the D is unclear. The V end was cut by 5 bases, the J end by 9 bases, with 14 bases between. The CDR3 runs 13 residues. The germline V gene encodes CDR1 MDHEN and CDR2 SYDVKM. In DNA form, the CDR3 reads TGTGCCAGCAGTCCCCCCGAGTACGCTGAGCAGTTCTTC. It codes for CASSPPEYAEQFF.

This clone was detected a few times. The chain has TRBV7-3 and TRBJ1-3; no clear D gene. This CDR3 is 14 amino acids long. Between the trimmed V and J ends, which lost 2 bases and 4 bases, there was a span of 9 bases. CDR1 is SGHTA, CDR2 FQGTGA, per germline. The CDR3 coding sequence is TGTGCCAGCAGCTTATCAGGAACGGGAAACACCATATATTTT. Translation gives CASSLSGTGNTIYF.

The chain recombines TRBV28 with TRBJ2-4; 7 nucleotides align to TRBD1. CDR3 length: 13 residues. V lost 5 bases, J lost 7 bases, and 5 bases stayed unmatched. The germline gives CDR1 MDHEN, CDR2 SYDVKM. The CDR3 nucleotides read TGTGCCAGCAGTACAGGGGCCCGGAACATTCAGTACTTC. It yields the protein CASSTGARNIQYF. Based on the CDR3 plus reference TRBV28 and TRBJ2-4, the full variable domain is DVKVTQSSRYLVKRTGEKVFLECVQDMDHENMFWYRQDPGLGLRLIYFSYDVKMKEKGDIPEGYSVSREKKERFSLILESASTNQTSMYLCASSTGARNIQYFGAGTRLSVL.

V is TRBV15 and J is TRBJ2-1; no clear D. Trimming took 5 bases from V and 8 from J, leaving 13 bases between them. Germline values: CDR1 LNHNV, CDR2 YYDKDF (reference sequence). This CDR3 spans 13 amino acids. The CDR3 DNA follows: TGTGCCACCAGCTCCCAGTCCGGGCATGAGCAGTTCTTC. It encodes CATSSQSGHEQFF.

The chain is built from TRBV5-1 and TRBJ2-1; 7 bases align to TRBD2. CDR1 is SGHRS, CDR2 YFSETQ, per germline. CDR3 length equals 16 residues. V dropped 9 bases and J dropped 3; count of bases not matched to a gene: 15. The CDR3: CATSPAGPAGYNEQFF. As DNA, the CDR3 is TGCGCCACCTCTCCAGCGGGACCCGCGGGCTACAATGAGCAGTTCTTC.

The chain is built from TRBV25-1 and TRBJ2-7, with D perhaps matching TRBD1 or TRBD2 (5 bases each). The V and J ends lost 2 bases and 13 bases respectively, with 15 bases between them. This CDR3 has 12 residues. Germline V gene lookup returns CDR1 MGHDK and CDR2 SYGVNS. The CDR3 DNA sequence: TGTGCCAGCAGTGAAGGGACCCCCAATGTCTACTTC. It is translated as CASSEGTPNVYF.

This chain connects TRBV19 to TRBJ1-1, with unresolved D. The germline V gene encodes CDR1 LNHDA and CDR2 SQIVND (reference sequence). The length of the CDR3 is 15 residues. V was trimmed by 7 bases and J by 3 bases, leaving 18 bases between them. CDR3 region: CASINIGLKDTEAFF. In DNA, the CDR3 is TGTGCCAGTATTAATATCGGTCTCAAGGACACTGAAGCTTTCTTT.

The CDR3 here is CSANRGGYGYTF. The CDR3 bases are TGCAGCGCAAACAGGGGAGGCTATGGCTACACCTTC. This chain links TRBV29-1 with TRBJ1-2; 7 nucleotides align to TRBD1. After removal of 7 bases from V and 4 bases from J, the junction contained 6 bases not matched to a gene. Germline-derived CDR1 and CDR2 are SQVTM and ANQGSEA. The CDR3 spans 12 residues.